Listed below are T cell receptor beta chains from one sample, sequenced in a study of graft-versus-host responses after intestinal transplantation. Their specific antigens are unknown. Produced via immunoSEQ multiplex PCR; TCRdb's table is partial and in-frame only. This sample carries 84,000 or so clones, about four fifths of them seen once, and the ten largest clones take about 0.8%. Material: unstimulated CD4+ T cells sorted from spleen or lymph node cells, obtained before intestinal transplant. The receptors were sampled from a human donor who received an intestinal transplant. Both conserved end residues are trimmed from each CDR3. A D gene is named only where the DNA matches it firmly.

d_call j_call v_call cdr3_aa
TRBD2 TRBJ2-7 TRBV10-2 ASSEWLAGNEQY
NA TRBJ1-5 TRBV18 ASSPGSGQPQH
NA TRBJ2-7 TRBV6-1 ASSEGQAYEQY
NA TRBJ1-4 TRBV2 ASGVSFEKLF
NA TRBJ2-7 TRBV5-3 ARSPLGQY
TRBD2 TRBJ2-1 TRBV4-2 ASTASGSSYNEQF
TRBD2 TRBJ2-1 TRBV7-8 ASSLTVGRFEQF
NA TRBJ2-2 TRBV7-9 ASTFLGVGAGELF
TRBD1 TRBJ1-4 TRBV28 ASSLDLSTGGAKKLF
NA TRBJ2-7 TRBV20-1 SAPVGYEQY
TRBD2 TRBJ2-1 TRBV28 ASSRGGGSNEQF
TRBD2 TRBJ2-7 TRBV7-2 ASSPRTSFEQY
TRBD2 TRBJ2-7 TRBV11-2 ASSLLGLAIEQY
TRBD1 TRBJ1-2 TRBV9 ASSVDRGNYGYT
NA TRBJ1-2 TRBV2 ASSEEWSNYGYT
NA TRBJ2-1 TRBV29-1 SGQGWGNEQF
TRBD1 TRBJ1-4 TRBV5-1 ASSSTGGAGNEKLF
NA TRBJ1-1 TRBV28 ASSLQGPANTEAF
TRBD2 TRBJ2-1 TRBV6-4 ASSDSTSGGNNEQF
NA TRBJ2-5 TRBV19 ASSIGAGTQY
NA TRBJ2-2 TRBV28 ASSETNTGELF
NA TRBJ2-5 TRBV7-7 ASSEQGWETQY
NA TRBJ2-5 TRBV10-3 ASQGPGETQY
TRBD1 TRBJ2-7 TRBV11-2 ASSRGQGGVYEQY
TRBD2 TRBJ2-1 TRBV19 TRLPLGTSGRADEQF
TRBD1 TRBJ1-5 TRBV27 ASSWDREQPQH
NA TRBJ1-2 TRBV6-1 ASSPGRANYGYT
TRBD2 TRBJ2-7 TRBV10-3 AISEVAGKDEQY
TRBD2 TRBJ2-3 TRBV9 ASRPPSGGATDTQY
TRBD2 TRBJ2-7 TRBV14 ASSQDLTSGYYEQY
NA TRBJ2-7 TRBV6-1 ASSETALVLTS
NA TRBJ1-2 TRBV19 ASRPNRVNYGYT
NA TRBJ2-5 TRBV2 ASSALQETQY
NA TRBJ1-5 TRBV30 AWTANSNQPQH
NA TRBJ2-1 TRBV2 ASSRTTYNEQF
NA TRBJ1-3 TRBV4-2 ASSQKAGTGSGNTIY
NA TRBJ1-2 TRBV5-1 ASTHRGGASYGYT
TRBD2 TRBJ2-7 TRBV18 ASSPLAGASYEQY
NA TRBJ1-4 TRBV7-8 ASSLAGQAELF
NA TRBJ1-2 TRBV5-6 ASSLLNYGYT
NA TRBJ1-5 TRBV6-1 ASSEDGGPQH
NA TRBJ2-7 TRBV7-3 ASSLNPAGRGEQY